Only a few counts were recorded for the clone carrying this T cell receptor beta chain. Its specificity is not known. V trimming: 0 bases; J trimming: 8 bases; junction bases outside the gene matches: 4. The CDR3 sequence is 14 residues long. This record comes from a study of identical twins. Study findings and constraints: Cord blood beta clonotypes that were abundant carried fewer insertions, and memory repertoires showed no such trend.

Unique molecular identifiers were present on the cDNA, and a universal primer site came from template switching. Each CDR3 protein is one row after TCRdb ran MiXCR on the 5' RACE reads. This sample has about 530,000 distinct CDR3 sequences, with under 25% found just once. These same records also appear under a second study, on yellow fever vaccine responses in identical twins. That work contributes: Twins' vaccine T cell response reportedly seemed partly convergent, partly personalized.

The origin of this receptor is a woman between 18 and 29 years old in good health. The rearrangement joins TRBV12-3 or TRBV12-4 to TRBJ1-2, with TRBD1 matching over 9 bases. The sample was CD4+ T cells sorted from blood. CDR3 amino acids: CASSLAQGARGYTF. The CDR3 DNA sequence: TGTGCCAGCAGTTTAGCACAGGGGGCCCGGGGCTACACCTTC.